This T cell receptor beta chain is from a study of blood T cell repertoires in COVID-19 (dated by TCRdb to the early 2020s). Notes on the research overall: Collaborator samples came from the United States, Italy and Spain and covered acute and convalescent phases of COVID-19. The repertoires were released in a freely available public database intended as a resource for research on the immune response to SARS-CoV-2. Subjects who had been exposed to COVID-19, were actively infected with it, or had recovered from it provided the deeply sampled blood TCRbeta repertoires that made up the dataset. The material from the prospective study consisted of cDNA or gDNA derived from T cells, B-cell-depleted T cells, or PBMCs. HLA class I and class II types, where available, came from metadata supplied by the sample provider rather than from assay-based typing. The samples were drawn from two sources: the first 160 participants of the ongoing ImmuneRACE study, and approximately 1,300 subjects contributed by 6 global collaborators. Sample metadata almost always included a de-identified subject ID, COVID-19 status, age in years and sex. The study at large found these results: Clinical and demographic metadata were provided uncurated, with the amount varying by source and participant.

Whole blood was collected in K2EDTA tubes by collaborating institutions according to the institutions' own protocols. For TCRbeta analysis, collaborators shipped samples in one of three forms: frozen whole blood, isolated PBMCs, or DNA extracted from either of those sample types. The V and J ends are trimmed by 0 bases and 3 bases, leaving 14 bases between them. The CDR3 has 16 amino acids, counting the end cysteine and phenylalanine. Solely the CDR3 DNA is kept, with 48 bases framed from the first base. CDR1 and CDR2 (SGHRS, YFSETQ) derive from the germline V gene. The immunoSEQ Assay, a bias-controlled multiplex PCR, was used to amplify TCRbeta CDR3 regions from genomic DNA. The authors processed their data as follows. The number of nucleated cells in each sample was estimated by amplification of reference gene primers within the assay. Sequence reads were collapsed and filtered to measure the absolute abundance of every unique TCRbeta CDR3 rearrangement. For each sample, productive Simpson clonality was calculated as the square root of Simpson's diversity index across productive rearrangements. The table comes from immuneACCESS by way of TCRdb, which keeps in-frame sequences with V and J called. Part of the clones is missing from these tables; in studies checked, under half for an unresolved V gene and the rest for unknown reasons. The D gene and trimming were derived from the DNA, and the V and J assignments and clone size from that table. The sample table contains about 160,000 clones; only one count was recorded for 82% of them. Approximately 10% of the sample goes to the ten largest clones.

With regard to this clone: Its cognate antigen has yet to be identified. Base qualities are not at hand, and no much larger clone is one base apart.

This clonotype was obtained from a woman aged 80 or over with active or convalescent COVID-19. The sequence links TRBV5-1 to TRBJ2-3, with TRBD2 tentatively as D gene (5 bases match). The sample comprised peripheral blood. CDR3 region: CASSLARSSTTDTQYF. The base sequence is TGCGCCAGCAGCTTGGCTCGGTCTAGCACTACAGATACGCAGTATTTT. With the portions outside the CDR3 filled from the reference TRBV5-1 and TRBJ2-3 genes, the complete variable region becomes KAGVTQTPRYLIKTRGQQVTLSCSPISGHRSVSWYQQTPGQGLQFLFEYFSETQRNKGNFPGRFSGRQFSNSRSEMNVSTLELGDSALYLCASSLARSSTTDTQYFGPGTRLTVL.